This T cell receptor delta chain was recorded in a study of Vδ1+ human thymocytes. Regarding the study as a whole: Donors shared many TRG clonotypes but few TRD clonotypes. Thymic TRG and TRD repertoires appeared highly polyclonal.

The CDR3 extends over 21 amino acids. The V and J ends lost 3 bases and 0 bases respectively, with 29 bases between them. Per the germline V gene, CDR1 is TSWWSYY and CDR2 is QGS. This clone came up a few times. No antigen is known for it. Sequences come from RNA converted to cDNA by reverse transcription. Pooled V-gene forward primers with one constant-region reverse primer generated the CDR3 amplicons by multiplex PCR. TCRdb used CATT to re-call clones from the multiplex PCR reads. This table holds about 73,000 delta-chain clones, about 35% found once. The material sequenced was Vdelta1+ gamma-delta thymocytes from the thymus. Indicated subset: FACS-sorted CD3+ TCRalphabeta- TCRVdelta1+ TCRVdelta2- thymocytes. The source of this sequence is a boy younger than two who had congenital heart surgery. The chain recombines TRDV1 with TRDJ1; D gene ambiguous. Here the CDR3 reads CALGDDLFNFRRPTYTDKLIF. The CDR3 coding sequence is TGTGCTCTTGGGGACGACCTCTTTAATTTCCGACGCCCAACTTACACCGATAAACTCATCTTT.